This T cell receptor beta chain was recorded in a study of Tregs in tolerant kidney transplant recipients. General study results and limits: The small number of patients limits these findings pending further validation. Biological reproducibility was not directly addressed in this study.

Losses at the gene ends were 4 bases for V and 5 bases for J; bases not matched to a gene: 6. The germline V gene has CDR1 MGHRA and CDR2 YSYEKL. The CDR3 totals 16 residues. Assay: immunoSEQ multiplex PCR; the TCRdb copy retains only in-frame clones and omits some. Its table lists some 22,000 clones. The nonmyeloablative bone marrow transplants came from related graft donors, with transient mixed chimerism. Thawed PBMCs were FACS-sorted into unstimulated CD4+CD25+CD127- regulatory T cells, CD4+CD25- non-regulatory cells, CD4 and CD8 cells. Worth noting for this clone: As yet, its antigen is unknown. The CDR3 end falls 3 residues outside the read, so it is completed with the germline J gene.

The TCR originated in a human patient who received a combined kidney and bone marrow transplant. Among the T cells, some may be from the graft donor. This chain joins TRBV4-1 and TRBJ1-6; 9 nucleotides line up with TRBD1. The sample was CD4+ T cells from blood (PBMCs), taken 6 months after the transplant. CDR3 sequence: CASSRERQGDNSPLHF. Partial CDR3 DNA: TGCGCCAGCAGCCGGGAGAGACAGGGGGATAATTCACCC.